This TCR beta chain originates from a study of patients and donors after allogeneic stem cell transplantation. TCRdb fed the RT-PCR reads into MiXCR, producing one record per CDR3 protein. This table has roughly 200,000 distinct CDR3 sequences, 35% to 50% appearing once. This CDR3 comprises 19 residues. V was shortened by 3 bases and J by 2 bases, with 22 bases between the two germline ends. CDR1 and CDR2 from the germline V gene are SGHDN and FVKESK. This clonotype was recorded a few times. The chain uses TRBV14 and TRBJ1-4; D might be TRBD1 (5 bases). The TCR comes from a human donor who was either an allogeneic HSCT recipient or a stem cell or donor lymphocyte infusion donor (not recorded which). It is not recorded whose cells these are; they may come from a transplant donor. Sequenced input: blood, either unsorted or a sorted T cell fraction (not recorded which). CDR3 residues: CASSHFSDDSLTTNEKLFF. In DNA form, the CDR3 reads TGTGCCAGCAGCCACTTTTCTGATGACAGCTTGACGACTAATGAAAAACTGTTTTTT. Full variable domain (missing parts from reference TRBV14 and TRBJ1-4): EAGVTQFPSHSVIEKGQTVTLRCDPISGHDNLYWYRRVMGKEIKFLLHFVKESKQDESGMPNNRFLAERTGGTYSTLKVQPAELEDSGVYFCASSHFSDDSLTTNEKLFFGSGTQLSVL.